The 8 T cell receptor beta chains presented below share a single source sample, sequenced in a study of control samples from healthy donors and cancer patients. The assay was immunoSEQ multiplex PCR, and TCRdb's table has in-frame clones only and misses some. The sample has fewer than 200,000 clones; 85% to 90% are singletons. Material: blood. These receptors came from a woman aged 25 to 39 in good health.

The sample holds a few counts of this clone. This rearrangement joins TRBV6-4 to TRBJ2-3, with 8 bases that match TRBD2. Germline-derived CDR1 and CDR2 are MRHNA and SNTAGT. The V and J ends lost 0 bases and 2 bases, in that order; junction bases with no gene match: 1. There are 15 residues in the CDR3. The CDR3 region has the DNA TGTGCCAGCAGTGACTCAGCGGGGGACACAGATACGCAGTATTTT. Translation: CASSDSAGDTDTQYF.

The V gene is TRBV19, the J gene TRBJ2-1; 10 bases align to TRBD2. The germline gives CDR1 LNHDA, CDR2 SQIVND (reference sequence). Trimming at V came to 9 bases and at J to 6 bases, leaving 8 bases not matched to a gene. The CDR3 covers 14 residues. The CDR3 bases are TGTGCCAGCAGGACTAGCGGTTTTGGCAATGAGCAGTTCTTC. Its translation: CASRTSGFGNEQFF.

The chain couples TRBV15 to TRBJ1-2; TRBD1 aligns across 8 bases. Germline lookup yields CDR1 LNHNV and CDR2 YYDKDF (reference sequence). The CDR3 length is 14 residues. V lost 0 bases and J lost 7; bases outside the gene matches: 4. The CDR3 coding sequence is TGTGCCACCAGCAGAGATAGGACAGGGAGTGGCTACACCTTC. The encoded protein is CATSRDRTGSGYTF.

The rearrangement uses TRBV30 and TRBJ2-2; 8 bases fit TRBD1. The V gene end was trimmed by 3 bases and the J gene end by 5 bases; junction bases not matched to a gene: 2. The CDR3 totals 13 residues. Germline CDR1 and CDR2: GTSNPN and SVGIG (reference sequence). The chain's CDR3 is CAWSRTGTGELFF. The CDR3 DNA is TGTGCCTGGAGCCGGACAGGGACCGGGGAGCTGTTTTTT. Using reference TRBV30 and TRBJ2-2 for the parts outside the CDR3, the full variable domain is SQTIHQWPATLVQPVGSPLSLECTVEGTSNPNLYWYRQAAGRGLQLLFYSVGIGQISSEVPQNLSASRPQDRQFILSSKKLLLSDSGFYLCAWSRTGTGELFFGEGSRLTVL.

The chain combines TRBV5-1 with TRBJ2-7, with 7 nucleotides matching TRBD1. After removal of 4 bases from V and 4 bases from J, the junction contained 11 bases not matched to a gene. Germline V gives CDR1 SGHRS, CDR2 YFSETQ. The CDR3 extends over 15 amino acids. CDR3: CASSQNTGARYEQYV. The CDR3 region has the DNA TGCGCCAGCAGCCAGAATACAGGGGCGCGGTACGAGCAGTACGTC.

V gene TRBV29-1 combines with J gene TRBJ1-2, with 8 bases identical to TRBD1. This CDR3 region has 15 residues. Germline V gives CDR1 SQVTM, CDR2 ANQGSEA. Trimming cost V 5 bases and J 7 bases; bases outside gene matches: 15. For the CDR3, the DNA is TGCAGCGTTAGACACCCGGGACAGGTTTTTGGTGGCTACACCTTC. It specifies CSVRHPGQVFGGYTF.

The chain links TRBV5-1 to TRBJ2-7; TRBD2 is a possible D gene (5 bases). CDR1 SGHRS and CDR2 YFSETQ come from the germline V gene. With 3 bases removed from V and 3 bases from J, the gap between germline ends came to 7 bases. The CDR3 sequence is 12 residues long. The CDR3 here is CASSSRDYEQYF. CDR3 DNA: TGCGCCAGCAGCTCTCGGGACTACGAGCAGTACTTC.

The CDR3 DNA reads TGCGCCAGCAGCTTGGGAACAGGGGGTGGCTATGGCTACACCTTC. Its translation is CASSLGTGGGYGYTF. This chain uses TRBV5-1 with TRBJ1-2; TRBD1 aligns across 8 bases. V trimming: 0 bases; J trimming: 4 bases; junction bases outside the gene matches: 5. The CDR3 has 15 residues. CDR1 and CDR2 from the germline V gene are SGHRS and YFSETQ.